Presented here are 22 T cell receptor beta chains from one specimen sequenced in a study of blood T cell repertoires in COVID-19. Profiling relied on immunoSEQ multiplex PCR, and the TCRdb table lists in-frame clones only, not all of them. The profile shows over 95,000 clones, roughly 84% of them singletons. Material for sequencing was peripheral blood. These receptors came from a woman in her 40s with acute or convalescent COVID-19.

The chain links TRBV5-1 to TRBJ2-2; D possibly corresponds to TRBD2 (6 bases). Germline values: CDR1 SGHRS, CDR2 YFSETQ. This CDR3 is built from 15 residues. Trimming left V 6 bases short and J 0 bases short, with 12 bases between. CDR3: CASKLGLANTGELFF. The DNA for the CDR3 is TGCGCCAGCAAACTGGGACTGGCGAACACCGGGGAGCTGTTTTTT.

The CDR3 sequence is CASSLDREAEAFF. As DNA, the CDR3 is TGTGCCAGCAGTTTGGACAGGGAGGCTGAAGCTTTCTTT. The genes are TRBV6-6 and TRBJ1-1; TRBD1 matches at 8 bases. Trimming at V came to 4 bases and at J to 6 bases, leaving 4 bases not matched to a gene. Germline V gene data show CDR1 as MNHNY and CDR2 as SVGAGI (reference sequence). This CDR3 has 13 amino acids.

The V call is TRBV15, the J call TRBJ2-3; D unclear. This CDR3 region has 13 residues. Germline V gene lookup returns CDR1 LNHNV and CDR2 YYDKDF (reference sequence). Deletions cut 0 bases from V and 5 bases from J, with 6 bases between. The CDR3 DNA sequence: TGTGCCACCAGCAGAGAGATGAGAGATACGCAGTATTTT. It encodes CATSREMRDTQYF.

The CDR3 region is CASSFTQVYEQYF. Here the CDR3 DNA reads TGTGCCAGCAGTTTCACACAAGTCTACGAGCAGTACTTC. The J gene is TRBJ2-7, the V gene TRBV6-2 or TRBV6-3; D is undetermined. This CDR3 is 13 amino acids long. Deletions cut 4 bases from V and 3 bases from J, with 10 bases between. Germline values: CDR1 MNHEY, CDR2 SVGEGT.

This chain links TRBV5-5 with TRBJ1-1; weak D call: TRBD1 (5 bases). V lost 4 bases and J lost 6, with 28 bases in between. The CDR3 extends over 18 amino acids. Germline CDR1 reads SGHKS; CDR2 reads YYEKEE (reference sequence). Here the CDR3 DNA reads TGTGCCAGCAGCCCCGAACTAGCGGCCCTTTTTGGAGGGGCTGAAGCTTTCTTT. Translated, it gives CASSPELAALFGGAEAFF.

This chain links TRBV18 with TRBJ2-3; TRBD2 agrees at 8 bases. J lost 5 bases, V lost 2 bases, and 12 bases had no gene match. Germline assignment: CDR1 KGHSH and CDR2 LQKENI. The CDR3 consists of 17 residues. Here the CDR3 DNA reads TGTGCCAGCTCACCAGCGTTCCCACTAGCGGAGGGAGATACGCAGTATTTT. This codes for CASSPAFPLAEGDTQYF.

The CDR3 bases are TGTGCCAGCAGCGTAAGCGGAGAGACCGAGCAGCCCCAGCATTTT. It encodes CASSVSGETEQPQHF. The rearrangement links TRBV9 to TRBJ1-5; D unresolved. The CDR3 has 15 amino acids. Germline CDR1 and CDR2: SGDLS and YYNGEE. Trimming cost V 1 base and J 7 bases, with 15 bases left between them.

The rearrangement links TRBV25-1 to TRBJ1-6; TRBD1 might be the D (6 bases). Trimming removed 3 bases from V and 9 bases from J, with 15 bases in between. The length of the CDR3 is 15 residues. The germline gives CDR1 MGHDK, CDR2 SYGVNS. The CDR3 DNA reads TGTGCCAGCAGTGAGGCGGCAGGGGTGGTTTCACCCCTCCACTTT. This codes for CASSEAAGVVSPLHF.

The chain recombines TRBV7-3 with TRBJ2-5, with D possibly being TRBD2 (7 bases). The CDR3 extends over 14 amino acids. The V end lost 6 bases, the J end lost 2 bases, and 13 bases lay between the germline ends. CDR1 and CDR2 from the germline V gene are SGHTA and FQGTGA. Here the CDR3 DNA reads TGTGCCAGCAGTCTTGGGGGGGCTCAAGAGACCCAGTACTTC. This gives the protein CASSLGGAQETQYF.

The chain has TRBV12-3 or TRBV12-4 and TRBJ1-3; D gene uncertain. There are 13 residues in the CDR3. Trimming took 3 bases from V and 4 from J, leaving 7 bases between them. In nucleotides, the CDR3 is TGTGCCAGCAGTTTGTATATGGGAAACACCATATATTTT. Encoded protein: CASSLYMGNTIYF.

Concerning this clone: Other nucleotide sequences in the sample specify the same CDR3. V gene TRBV4-2 combines with J gene TRBJ2-7; TRBD2 aligns across 10 bases. The germline V gene encodes CDR1 LGHNA and CDR2 YNFKEQ. V was clipped by 3 bases and J by 5 bases; unmatched bases: 4. CDR3 length: 14 residues. The CDR3 region has the DNA TGTGCCAGCAGCCACAGCGGGGGGGCCGACGAGCAGTACTTC. Protein product: CASSHSGGADEQYF.

The chain couples TRBV2 to TRBJ1-5; D perhaps matches TRBD1 (6 bases). V lost 3 bases to trimming and J lost 5 bases, with 11 bases between them. The germline V gene has CDR1 SNHLY and CDR2 FYNNEI. This CDR3 spans 14 amino acids. The CDR3 bases are TGTGCCAGCAGTGAGTCTTGGGGGCATCAGCCCCAGCATTTT. Translated: CASSESWGHQPQHF.

The chain uses TRBV13 and TRBJ1-2; 7 bases align to TRBD1. Germline assignment: CDR1 PRHDT and CDR2 FYEKMQ (reference sequence). V gave up 5 bases and J gave up 6 bases; unmatched junction bases: 12. The CDR3 has 15 residues. CDR3 amino acids: CASSLRGGGPHGYTF. Written as DNA, the CDR3 is TGTGCCAGCAGCCTCCGAGGAGGGGGCCCTCATGGCTACACCTTC.

The V gene is TRBV2, the J gene TRBJ1-1; 9 bases are shared with TRBD1. The germline CDR1 and CDR2 sequences are SNHLY and FYNNEI. CDR3 size: 13 residues. Trimming removed 7 bases from V and 1 base from J; junction bases left unmatched: 1. CDR3 amino acids: CASTDRGNTEAFF. The CDR3 nucleotides read TGTGCCAGCACGGACAGGGGGAACACTGAAGCTTTCTTT. The whole variable domain, remainder taken from reference TRBV2 and TRBJ1-1, is EPEVTQTPSHQVTQMGQEVILRCVPISNHLYFYWYRQILGQKVEFLVSFYNNEISEKSEIFDDQFSVERPDGSNFTLKIRSTKLEDSAMYFCASTDRGNTEAFFGQGTRLTVV.

This clone was detected a few times. The chain carries TRBV7-3 and TRBJ1-3; D perhaps matches TRBD1 (5 bases). V was pared by 5 bases and J by 3 bases, with 14 bases between. The CDR3 extends over 15 amino acids. Germline CDR1 and CDR2: SGHTA and FQGTGA. The CDR3 region has the DNA TGTGCCAGCAGCCACAATGGGGGAGGTGGAAACACCATATATTTT. It codes for CASSHNGGGGNTIYF.

The chain recombines TRBV29-1 with TRBJ2-4; 8 bases fit TRBD1. The V gene's germline CDR1 is SQVTM and CDR2 ANQGSEA. V was clipped by 3 bases and J by 4 bases; unmatched bases: 2. The CDR3 sequence is 13 residues long. CDR3 DNA: TGCAGCGTTGAGACAGGGGTTAAAAACATTCAGTACTTC. It translates to CSVETGVKNIQYF.

The V and J genes are TRBV27 and TRBJ2-5, with 10 nucleotides matching TRBD2. Per the germline V gene, CDR1 is MNHEY and CDR2 is SMNVEV (reference sequence). J lost 7 bases, V lost 4 bases, and 12 bases had no gene match. The CDR3 runs to 16 residues. CDR3 nucleotides: TGTGCCAGCAGTTCCCCTAGCGGGGGTGTCCCAGGGACCCAGTACTTC. Amino acid sequence: CASSSPSGGVPGTQYF.

The table lists this clone with a few counts. The chain combines TRBV6-5 with TRBJ1-2; D gene unclear. The V end was cut by 5 bases, the J end by 5 bases, with 12 bases between. Per germline, CDR1 MNHEY and CDR2 SVGAGI. This CDR3 has 13 amino acids. In DNA form, the CDR3 reads TGTGCCAGCAGTCCTACGTCTTCTTATGGCTACACCTTC. Its translation is CASSPTSSYGYTF.

J is TRBJ1-1 and V is TRBV5-5; D call uncertain. This CDR3 has 15 residues. Deletions cut 0 bases from V and 0 bases from J, with 9 bases between. Germline CDR1 is SGHKS and CDR2 is YYEKEE (reference sequence). The CDR3: CASSLGPRLNTEAFF. CDR3 in DNA: TGTGCCAGCAGCTTGGGACCGAGGTTGAACACTGAAGCTTTCTTT.

This clone was detected only once. The rearrangement links TRBV6-5 to TRBJ1-2; D may be TRBD1 (5 bases). The CDR3 runs 14 residues. Trimming removed 7 bases from V and 5 bases from J, with 17 bases in between. CDR1 is MNHEY and CDR2 is SVGAGI in the germline V gene. CDR3 bases: TGTGCCAGCACCCCGGGGGGTCAAACTTATGGCTACACCTTC. This translates into CASTPGGQTYGYTF.

This chain links TRBV4-3 with TRBJ2-1; D is uncertain. V lost 0 bases and J 5 bases, leaving 11 bases between the germline ends. CDR3 length: 15 amino acids. CDR1 and CDR2 (germline): LGHNA, YSLEER. The CDR3 sequence is CASSQDLAVNNEQFF. In DNA, the CDR3 is TGCGCCAGCAGCCAAGATCTTGCAGTAAACAATGAGCAGTTCTTC.

The chain uses TRBV2 and TRBJ1-5; D is unclear. V gave up 4 bases and J gave up 3 bases, with 10 bases separating them. The CDR3 runs to 14 residues. The germline V gene encodes CDR1 SNHLY and CDR2 FYNNEI. The CDR3 here is CASSAVQNNQPQHF. The CDR3 DNA follows: TGTGCCAGCAGTGCCGTACAGAACAATCAGCCCCAGCATTTT.